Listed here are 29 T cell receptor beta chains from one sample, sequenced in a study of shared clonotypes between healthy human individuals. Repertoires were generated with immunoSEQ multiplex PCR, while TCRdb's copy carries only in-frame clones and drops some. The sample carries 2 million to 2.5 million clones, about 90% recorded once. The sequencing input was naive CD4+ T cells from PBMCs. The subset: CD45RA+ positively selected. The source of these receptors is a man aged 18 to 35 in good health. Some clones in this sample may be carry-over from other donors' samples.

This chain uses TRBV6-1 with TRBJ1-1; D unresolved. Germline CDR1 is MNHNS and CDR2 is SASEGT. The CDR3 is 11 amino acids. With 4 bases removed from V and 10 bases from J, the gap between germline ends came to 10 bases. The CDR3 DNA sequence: TGTGCCAGCAGTGGAGATGACCCAGCTTTCTTT. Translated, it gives CASSGDDPAFF.

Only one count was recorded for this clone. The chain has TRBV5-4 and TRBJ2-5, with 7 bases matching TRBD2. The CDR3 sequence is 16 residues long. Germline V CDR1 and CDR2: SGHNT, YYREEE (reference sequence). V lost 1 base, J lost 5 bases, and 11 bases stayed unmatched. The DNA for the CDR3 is TGTGCCAGCAGCTTGTCTCTGGCGGGAGCTAGGGAGACCCAGTACTTC. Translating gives CASSLSLAGARETQYF.

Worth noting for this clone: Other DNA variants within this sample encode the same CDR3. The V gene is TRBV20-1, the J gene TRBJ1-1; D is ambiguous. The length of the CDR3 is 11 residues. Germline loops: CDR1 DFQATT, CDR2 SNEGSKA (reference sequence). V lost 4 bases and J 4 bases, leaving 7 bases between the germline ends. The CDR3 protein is CSATRGTEAFF. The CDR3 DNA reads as TGCAGTGCTACTCGTGGCACTGAAGCTTTCTTT.

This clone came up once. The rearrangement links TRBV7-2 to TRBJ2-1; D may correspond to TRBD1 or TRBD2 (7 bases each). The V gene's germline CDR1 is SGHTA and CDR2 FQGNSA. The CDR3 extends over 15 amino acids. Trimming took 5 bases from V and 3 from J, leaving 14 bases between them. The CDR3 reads CASSPQRDSYNEQFF. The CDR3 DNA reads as TGTGCCAGCAGCCCCCAGCGGGACAGCTACAATGAGCAGTTCTTC.

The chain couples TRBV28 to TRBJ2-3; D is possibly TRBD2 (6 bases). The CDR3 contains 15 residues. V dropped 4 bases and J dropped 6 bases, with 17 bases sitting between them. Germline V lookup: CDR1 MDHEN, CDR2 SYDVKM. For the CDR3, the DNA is TGTGCCAGCAGTTCCCCAGGAGGGTGGGAGGATACGCAGTATTTT. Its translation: CASSSPGGWEDTQYF.

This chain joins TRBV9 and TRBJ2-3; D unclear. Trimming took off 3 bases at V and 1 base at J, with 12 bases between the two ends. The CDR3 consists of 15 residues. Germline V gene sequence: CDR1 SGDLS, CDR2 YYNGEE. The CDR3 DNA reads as TGTGCCAGCAGCGATCGGAATGGACGCACAGATACGCAGTATTTT. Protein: CASSDRNGRTDTQYF.

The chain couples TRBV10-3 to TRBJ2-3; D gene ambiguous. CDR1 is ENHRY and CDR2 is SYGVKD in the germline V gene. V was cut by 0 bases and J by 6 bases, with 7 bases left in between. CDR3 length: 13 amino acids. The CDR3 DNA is TGTGCCATCAGTGAGTCCGCCGCGGATACGCAGTATTTT. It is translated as CAISESAADTQYF.

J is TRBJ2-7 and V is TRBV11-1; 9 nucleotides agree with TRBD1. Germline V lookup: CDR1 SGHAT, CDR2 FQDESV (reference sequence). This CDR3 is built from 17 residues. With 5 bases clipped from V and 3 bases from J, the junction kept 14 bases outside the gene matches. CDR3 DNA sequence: TGTGCCAGCAGCAACGCAATAAGGGAGACAGGGGGCTACGAGCAGTACTTC. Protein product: CASSNAIRETGGYEQYF.

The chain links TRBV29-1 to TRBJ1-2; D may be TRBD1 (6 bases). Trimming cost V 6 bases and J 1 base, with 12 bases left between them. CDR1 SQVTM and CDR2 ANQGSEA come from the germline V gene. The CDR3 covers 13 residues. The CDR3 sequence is CSVVDRVNYGYTF. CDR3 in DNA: TGCAGCGTGGTGGACAGAGTTAACTATGGCTACACCTTC.

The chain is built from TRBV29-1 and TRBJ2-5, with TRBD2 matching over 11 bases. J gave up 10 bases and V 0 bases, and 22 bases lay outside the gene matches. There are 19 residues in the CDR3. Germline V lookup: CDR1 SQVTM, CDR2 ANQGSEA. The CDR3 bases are TGCAGCGTTGAAGAAGGACGACTAGCGGGACCCTCCTCCCGGGAGGACCAGTACTTC. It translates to CSVEEGRLAGPSSREDQYF.

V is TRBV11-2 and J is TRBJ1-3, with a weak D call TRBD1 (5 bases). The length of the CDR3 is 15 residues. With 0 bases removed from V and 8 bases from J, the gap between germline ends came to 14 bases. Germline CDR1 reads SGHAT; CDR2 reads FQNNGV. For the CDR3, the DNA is TGTGCCAGCAGCTTAGATCGGCCAGGGTTGGACACCATATATTTT. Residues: CASSLDRPGLDTIYF.

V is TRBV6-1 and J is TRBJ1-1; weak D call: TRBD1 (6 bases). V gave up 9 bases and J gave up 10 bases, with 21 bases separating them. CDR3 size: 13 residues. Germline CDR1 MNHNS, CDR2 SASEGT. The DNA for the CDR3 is TGTGCCAGTAAGAGGGCGGGGGGCTTATCAGCTTTCTTT. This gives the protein CASKRAGGLSAFF.

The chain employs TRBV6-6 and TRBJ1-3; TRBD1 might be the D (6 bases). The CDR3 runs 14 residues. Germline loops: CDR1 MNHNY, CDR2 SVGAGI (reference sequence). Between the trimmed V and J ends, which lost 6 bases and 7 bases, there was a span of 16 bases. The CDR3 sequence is CASSPQGFANTIYF. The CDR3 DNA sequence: TGTGCCAGCAGCCCCCAGGGGTTTGCGAACACCATATATTTT.

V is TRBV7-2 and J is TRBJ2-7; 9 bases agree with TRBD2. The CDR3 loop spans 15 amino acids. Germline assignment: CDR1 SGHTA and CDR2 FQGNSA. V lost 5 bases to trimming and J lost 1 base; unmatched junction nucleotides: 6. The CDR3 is CASSLSGSGSYEQYF. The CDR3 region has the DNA TGTGCCAGCAGCCTTAGCGGGAGTGGGTCCTACGAGCAGTACTTC.

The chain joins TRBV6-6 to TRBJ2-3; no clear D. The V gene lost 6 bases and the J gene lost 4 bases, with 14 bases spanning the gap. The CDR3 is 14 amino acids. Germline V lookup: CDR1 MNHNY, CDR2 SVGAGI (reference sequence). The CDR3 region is CASSRAGPSDTQYF. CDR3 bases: TGTGCCAGCAGCCGCGCCGGGCCGTCAGATACGCAGTATTTT.

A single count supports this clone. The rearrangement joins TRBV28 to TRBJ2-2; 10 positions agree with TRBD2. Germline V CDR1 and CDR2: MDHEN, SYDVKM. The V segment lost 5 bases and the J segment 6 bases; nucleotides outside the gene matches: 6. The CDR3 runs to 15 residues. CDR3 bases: TGTGCCAGCAGTCCCCTAGGACTAGCGGCCGGGGAGCTGTTTTTT. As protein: CASSPLGLAAGELFF.

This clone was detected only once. The CDR3 nucleotides are TGCGCCAGCAGCTTCCAGGGGGCGACTGACTATGGCTACACCTTC. Protein sequence: CASSFQGATDYGYTF. The V gene is TRBV5-1, the J gene TRBJ1-2; 8 bases fit TRBD1. CDR3 size: 15 residues. Germline V lookup: CDR1 SGHRS, CDR2 YFSETQ. V lost 2 bases to trimming and J lost 3 bases; unmatched junction nucleotides: 6.

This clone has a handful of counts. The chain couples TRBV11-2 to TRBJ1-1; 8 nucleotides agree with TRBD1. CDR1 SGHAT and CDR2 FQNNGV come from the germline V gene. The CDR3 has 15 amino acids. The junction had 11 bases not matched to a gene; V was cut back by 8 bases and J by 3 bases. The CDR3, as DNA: TGTGCCAGCTCCCCCCCGACAGGGGCGTACACTGAAGCTTTCTTT. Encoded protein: CASSPPTGAYTEAFF.

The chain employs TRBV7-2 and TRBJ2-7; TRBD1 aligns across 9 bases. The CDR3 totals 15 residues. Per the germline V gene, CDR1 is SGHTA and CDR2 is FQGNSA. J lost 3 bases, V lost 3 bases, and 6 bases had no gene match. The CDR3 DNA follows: TGTGCCAGCAGCTTTGACAGGGGGACTCTCTACGAGCAGTACTTC. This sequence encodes CASSFDRGTLYEQYF.

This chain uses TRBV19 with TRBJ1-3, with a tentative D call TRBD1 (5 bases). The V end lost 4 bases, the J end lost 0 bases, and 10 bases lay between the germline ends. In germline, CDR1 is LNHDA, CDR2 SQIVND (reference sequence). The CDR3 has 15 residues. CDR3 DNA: TGTGCCAGTAGTAGGGACGGCATCTCTGGAAACACCATATATTTT. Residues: CASSRDGISGNTIYF.

CDR3 nucleotides: TGTGCCAGCAGAACCGGACAGGGCACCTACAATGAGCAGTTCTTC. It is translated as CASRTGQGTYNEQFF. J is TRBJ2-1 and V is TRBV6-6; TRBD1 matches 8 bases. The germline V gene has CDR1 MNHNY and CDR2 SVGAGI (reference sequence). This CDR3 region has 15 residues. V lost 6 bases and J lost 2; bases outside the gene matches: 6.

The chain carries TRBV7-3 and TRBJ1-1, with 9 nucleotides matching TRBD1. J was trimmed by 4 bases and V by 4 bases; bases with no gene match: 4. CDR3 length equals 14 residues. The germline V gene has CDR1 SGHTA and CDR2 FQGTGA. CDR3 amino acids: CASSSRGQGTEAFF. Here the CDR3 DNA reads TGTGCCAGCAGCTCCAGGGGACAGGGCACTGAAGCTTTCTTT.

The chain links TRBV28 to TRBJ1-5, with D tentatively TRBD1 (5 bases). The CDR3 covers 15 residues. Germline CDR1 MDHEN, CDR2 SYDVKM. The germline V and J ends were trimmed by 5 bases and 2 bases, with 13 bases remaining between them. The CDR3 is CASSGGGNGNQPQHF. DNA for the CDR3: TGTGCCAGCAGTGGGGGGGGAAACGGCAATCAGCCCCAGCATTTT. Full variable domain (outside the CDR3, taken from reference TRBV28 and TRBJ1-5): DVKVTQSSRYLVKRTGEKVFLECVQDMDHENMFWYRQDPGLGLRLIYFSYDVKMKEKGDIPEGYSVSREKKERFSLILESASTNQTSMYLCASSGGGNGNQPQHFGDGTRLSIL.

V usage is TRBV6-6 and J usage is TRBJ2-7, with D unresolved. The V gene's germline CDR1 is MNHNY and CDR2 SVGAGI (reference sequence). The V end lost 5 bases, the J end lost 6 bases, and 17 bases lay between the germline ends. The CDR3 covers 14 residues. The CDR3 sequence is CASSEALGPSEQYF. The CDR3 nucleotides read TGTGCCAGCAGTGAGGCCCTTGGACCGAGCGAGCAGTACTTC.

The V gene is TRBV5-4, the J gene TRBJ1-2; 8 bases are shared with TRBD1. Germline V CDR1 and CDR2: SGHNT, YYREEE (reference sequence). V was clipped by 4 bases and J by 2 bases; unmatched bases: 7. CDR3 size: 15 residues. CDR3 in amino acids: CASSHRDRPNYGYTF. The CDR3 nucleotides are TGTGCCAGCAGCCATCGGGACAGGCCGAACTATGGCTACACCTTC.

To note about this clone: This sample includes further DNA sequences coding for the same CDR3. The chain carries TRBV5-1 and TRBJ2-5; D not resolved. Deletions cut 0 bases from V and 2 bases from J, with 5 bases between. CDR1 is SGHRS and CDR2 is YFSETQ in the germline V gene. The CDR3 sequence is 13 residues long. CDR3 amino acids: CASSLVRQETQYF. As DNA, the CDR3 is TGCGCCAGCAGCTTGGTCAGGCAAGAGACCCAGTACTTC.

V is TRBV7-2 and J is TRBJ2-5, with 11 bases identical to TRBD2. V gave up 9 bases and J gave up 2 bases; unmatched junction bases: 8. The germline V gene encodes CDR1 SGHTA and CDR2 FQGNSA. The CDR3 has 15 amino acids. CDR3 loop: CARDLAGGVQETQYF. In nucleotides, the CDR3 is TGTGCCAGAGACTTAGCGGGAGGGGTACAAGAGACCCAGTACTTC. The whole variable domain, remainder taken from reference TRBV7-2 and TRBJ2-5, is GAGVSQSPSNKVTEKGKDVELRCDPISGHTALYWYRQSLGQGLEFLIYFQGNSAPDKSGLPSDRFSAERTGGSVSTLTIQRTQQEDSAVYLCARDLAGGVQETQYFGPGTRLLVL.

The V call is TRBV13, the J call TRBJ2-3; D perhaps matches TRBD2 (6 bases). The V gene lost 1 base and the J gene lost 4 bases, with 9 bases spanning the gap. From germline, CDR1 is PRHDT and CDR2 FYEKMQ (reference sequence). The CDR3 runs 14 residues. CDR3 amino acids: CASSLAGDADTQYF. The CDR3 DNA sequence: TGTGCCAGCAGCTTAGCGGGAGACGCAGATACGCAGTATTTT.

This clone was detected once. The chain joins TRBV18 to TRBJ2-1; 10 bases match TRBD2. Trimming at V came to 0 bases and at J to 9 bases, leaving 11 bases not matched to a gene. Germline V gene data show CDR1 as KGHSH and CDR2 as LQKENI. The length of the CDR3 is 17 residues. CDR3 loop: CASSPPTLSGRRGEQFF. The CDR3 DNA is TGTGCCAGCTCACCACCGACCCTTAGCGGGAGGAGGGGTGAGCAGTTCTTC.